This T cell receptor (beta chain) stems from a study of OX40 agonist ivuxolimab in advanced cancers. Study information: The dose-escalation group included hepatocellular carcinoma, melanoma, renal cell carcinoma and head and neck cancer. Study-level points and caveats: Doses of 0.1 to 3.0 mg/kg were accompanied by clonal expansion of CD4+ and CD8+ blood T cells by week 6. Part of the nonresponder group also had normalized T-cell clonal expansion that was low. Clonal expansion in partial responders at 0.1-3.0 mg/kg ranked among the lowest.

As for this clone: Its antigen is not identified.

The CDR3 contains 16 residues. Germline CDR1 and CDR2: KGHSH and LQKENI. V lost 6 bases, J lost 2 bases, and 11 bases stayed unmatched. Only in-frame clones appear in the TCRdb table, and some are missing; sequencing was by immunoSEQ multiplex PCR. The table records about 99,000 clones, roughly 95% of them present only once. The sequences come from CD4+ or CD8+ T cells sorted from blood, collected in a trial of the OX40 agonist ivuxolimab. This sequence originates from an adult with an advanced solid tumor such as melanoma, head and neck, liver or kidney cancer. The chain recombines TRBV18 with TRBJ2-5; 8 bases are shared with TRBD1. The CDR3 DNA is TGTGCCAGCTCTCGAAGTCCAGGACAGGGTCAAGAGACCCAGTACTTC. It specifies CASSRSPGQGQETQYF.